This TCR beta chain was identified in a study of vaccination effects on CD4 cells after COVID-19. General study points: Early post-infection timepoints were missing from the study, which also had few convalescent patients.

Culturing for 10 days preceded CD4+ T cell isolation. The vaccine given was either BNT162b2 or mRNA-1273, in two doses. Worth noting for this clone: Antigen: not known.

Deletions cut 4 bases from V and 2 bases from J, with 14 bases between. The CDR3 consists of 15 residues. CDR1 and CDR2 from the germline V gene are SGHRS and YFSETQ. Libraries were prepared by immunoSEQ multiplex PCR; TCRdb keeps only in-frame clonotypes and omits some of them. The data contain about 40,000 clones, about 63% of them singletons. The chain carries TRBV5-1 and TRBJ2-3, with a possible D match to TRBD2 (6 bases). The receptor's source is a human donor who received a COVID-19 vaccine. The sample here was CD4+ T cells from PBMCs cultured without peptide, taken after COVID-19 vaccination. In nucleotides, the CDR3 is TGCGCCAGCAGCCTACCTGCGGGGCACACAGATACGCAGTATTTT. It yields the protein CASSLPAGHTDTQYF.